The T cell receptor (beta chain) described here comes from a study of shared clonotypes between healthy human individuals. Study context: Used for every donor were three CD4 naive, three CD4 memory, two CD8 naive and one CD8 memory plate.

Whole-study findings and limits: Several donors had 4% to 6.5% of their naive CD4 clonotypes in common. Donors were few, which limited the genetic and exposure-history diversity represented.

Using immunoSEQ multiplex PCR, the repertoire was profiled, and TCRdb retains in-frame clones only, with some absent. The sample has over 1.5 million clones, approximately 98% seen once. Worth noting for this clone: Antigen specificity is unknown.

The germline CDR1 and CDR2 sequences are MDHEN and SYDVKM. This CDR3 has 12 residues. After removal of 7 bases from V and 6 bases from J, the junction contained 6 bases not matched to a gene. There were only Caucasian adults among the donors, and all lived in Nashville, Tennessee. Sequencing was carried out using naive CD4+ T cells sorted from blood. Subset specified: CD45RA+ positively selected. This receptor was identified in a man aged 25 to 40 in good health. The V call is TRBV28, the J call TRBJ2-7; 7 nucleotides line up with TRBD1. As DNA, the CDR3 is TGTGCCAGCACTACAGGGGTTAGCGAGCAGTACTTC. Protein sequence: CASTTGVSEQYF.